The next 11 T cell receptor beta chains were all read from a single sample in a study of a mutant IDH1 vaccine in newly diagnosed glioma. Antigen specificity for these receptors is unknown. Libraries were prepared by immunoSEQ multiplex PCR; TCRdb keeps only in-frame clonotypes and omits some of them. The sample has around 46,000 clones, roughly 73% seen once. Time point indicated: week 5, during vaccination. Vaccine doses each comprised 300 ug of mutant IDH1 20-mer peptide, with topical imiquimod. The source material was PBMCs, sampled from a glioma patient whose treatment included an IDH1 peptide vaccine. These receptors all stem from a man aged 50 to 59 with glioma.

The rearrangement links TRBV6-1 to TRBJ2-2; the D gene is possibly TRBD1 (5 bases). Per germline, CDR1 MNHNS and CDR2 SASEGT. The CDR3 is 15 amino acids. V was clipped by 2 bases and J by 0 bases, with 7 bases between them. This CDR3 is CASSETRANTGELFF. Here the CDR3 DNA reads TGTGCCAGCAGTGAAACCAGGGCGAACACCGGGGAGCTGTTTTTT.

This chain links TRBV7-2 with TRBJ2-7; D not certain. The CDR3 has 13 amino acids. The V and J ends lost 5 bases and 0 bases respectively, with 8 bases between them. CDR1 is SGHTA and CDR2 is FQGNSA in the germline V gene. CDR3 DNA sequence: TGTGCCAGCAGCACAGCGTTCTCCTACGAGCAGTACTTC. It is translated as CASSTAFSYEQYF. The whole variable domain, remainder taken from reference TRBV7-2 and TRBJ2-7, is GAGVSQSPSNKVTEKGKDVELRCDPISGHTALYWYRQSLGQGLEFLIYFQGNSAPDKSGLPSDRFSAERTGGSVSTLTIQRTQQEDSAVYLCASSTAFSYEQYFGPGTRLTVT.

The V gene is TRBV4-2, the J gene TRBJ1-4; D ambiguous. Per the germline V gene, CDR1 is LGHNA and CDR2 is YNFKEQ. CDR3 length: 12 amino acids. The germline V and J ends were trimmed by 4 bases and 8 bases, with 8 bases remaining between them. The CDR3 protein is CASSPAGEKLFF. For the CDR3, the DNA is TGTGCCAGCAGCCCAGCGGGAGAAAAACTGTTTTTT.

The chain couples TRBV4-1 to TRBJ1-5; D is ambiguous. From germline, CDR1 is MGHRA and CDR2 YSYEKL. V was pared by 5 bases and J by 8 bases, with 13 bases between. The CDR3 is 13 amino acids. Here the CDR3 DNA reads TGCGCCAGCAGCTCCGGGCCCGACGAGCCCCAGCATTTT. Amino acid sequence: CASSSGPDEPQHF.

V and J are TRBV15 and TRBJ1-5; tentatively, D is TRBD1 (5 bases). The CDR3 has 15 amino acids. The V end lost 5 bases, the J end lost 4 bases, and 15 bases lay between the germline ends. In germline, CDR1 is LNHNV, CDR2 YYDKDF (reference sequence). CDR3 DNA: TGTGCCACCAGCGCCCTGCGCGGGGGGAATCAGCCCCAGCATTTT. Its protein is CATSALRGGNQPQHF. The variable domain in full, completed from reference TRBV15 and TRBJ1-5, reads DAMVIQNPRYQVTQFGKPVTLSCSQTLNHNVMYWYQQKSSQAPKLLFHYYDKDFNNEADTPDNFQSRRPNTSFCFLDIRSPGLGDTAMYLCATSALRGGNQPQHFGDGTRLSIL.

This clone was detected only a few times. This rearrangement joins TRBV6-1 to TRBJ1-2, with D perhaps TRBD1 (6 bases). Trimming removed 6 bases from V and 7 bases from J, with 18 bases in between. The germline gives CDR1 MNHNS, CDR2 SASEGT. This CDR3 has 14 amino acids. The chain's CDR3 is CASSIPDRVRGYTF. CDR3 DNA: TGTGCCAGCAGCATCCCGGACAGAGTTCGTGGCTACACCTTC.

The V and J genes are TRBV19 and TRBJ1-2; D gene uncertain. Germline values: CDR1 LNHDA, CDR2 SQIVND (reference sequence). V dropped 6 bases and J dropped 8 bases, with 13 bases sitting between them. The CDR3 is 12 residues long. This CDR3 is CASSPRGGGYTF. The CDR3 region has the DNA TGTGCCAGTAGCCCGCGGGGTGGGGGCTACACCTTC.

The chain joins TRBV30 to TRBJ2-2, with TRBD2 matching over 7 bases. The V segment lost 0 bases and the J segment 4 bases; nucleotides outside the gene matches: 2. The CDR3 extends over 14 amino acids. Germline CDR1 reads GTSNPN; CDR2 reads SVGIG (reference sequence). CDR3 sequence reads: CAWSVGGSTGELFF. CDR3 bases: TGTGCCTGGAGTGTGGGAGGGAGCACCGGGGAGCTGTTTTTT.

The V call is TRBV7-9, the J call TRBJ1-1, with D uncertain. Germline V gene sequence: CDR1 SEHNR, CDR2 FQNEAQ (reference sequence). The CDR3 is 15 residues long. V was trimmed by 5 bases and J by 0 bases, leaving 13 bases between them. The CDR3: CASSPKVRLNTEAFF. The CDR3 nucleotides read TGTGCCAGCAGCCCTAAAGTTCGACTGAACACTGAAGCTTTCTTT.

V and J are TRBV9 and TRBJ1-3, with no clear D. Trimming cost V 3 bases and J 0 bases, with 16 bases left between them. Germline CDR1 reads SGDLS; CDR2 reads YYNGEE. The CDR3 contains 17 residues. The CDR3 loop reads CASSDGGMTVSGNTIYF. The CDR3 DNA reads TGTGCCAGCAGCGATGGCGGGATGACGGTCTCTGGAAACACCATATATTTT.

V gene TRBV2 combines with J gene TRBJ2-3; no clear D. The V end was cut by 4 bases, the J end by 3 bases, with 5 bases between. This CDR3 is built from 12 residues. The V gene's germline CDR1 is SNHLY and CDR2 FYNNEI. CDR3 amino acids: CASSVYTDTQYF. The CDR3 bases are TGTGCCAGCAGTGTATATACAGATACGCAGTATTTT.